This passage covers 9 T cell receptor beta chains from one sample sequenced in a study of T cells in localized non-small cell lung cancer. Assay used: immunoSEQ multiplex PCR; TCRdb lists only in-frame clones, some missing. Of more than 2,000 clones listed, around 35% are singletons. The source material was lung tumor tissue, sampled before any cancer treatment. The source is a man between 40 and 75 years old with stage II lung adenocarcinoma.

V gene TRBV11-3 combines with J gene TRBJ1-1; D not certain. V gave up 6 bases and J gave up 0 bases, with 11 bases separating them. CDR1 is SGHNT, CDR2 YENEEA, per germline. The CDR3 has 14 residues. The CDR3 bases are TGTGCCAGCAGAAATCACCTCTTGAACACTGAAGCTTTCTTT. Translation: CASRNHLLNTEAFF.

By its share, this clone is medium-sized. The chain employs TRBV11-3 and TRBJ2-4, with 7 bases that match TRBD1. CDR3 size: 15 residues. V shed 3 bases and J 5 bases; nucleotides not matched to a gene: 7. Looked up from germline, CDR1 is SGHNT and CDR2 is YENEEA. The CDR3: CASSLIPGTENIQYF. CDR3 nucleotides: TGTGCCAGCAGCTTGATACCCGGGACAGAAAACATTCAGTACTTC.

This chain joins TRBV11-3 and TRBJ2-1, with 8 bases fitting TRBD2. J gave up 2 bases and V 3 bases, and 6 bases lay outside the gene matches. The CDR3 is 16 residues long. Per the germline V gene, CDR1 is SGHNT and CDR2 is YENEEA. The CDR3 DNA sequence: TGTGCCAGCAGCTTGGGTTTGCGGGGGGCCTACAATGAGCAGTTCTTC. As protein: CASSLGLRGAYNEQFF.

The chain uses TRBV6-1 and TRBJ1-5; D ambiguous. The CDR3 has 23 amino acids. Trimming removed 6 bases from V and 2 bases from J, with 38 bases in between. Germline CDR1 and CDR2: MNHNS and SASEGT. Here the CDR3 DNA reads TGTGCCAGCAGCGAACGTTACGAAGCGTGGACTAAAAATGCGGGTATGGGCAATCAGCCCCAGCATTTT. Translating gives CASSERYEAWTKNAGMGNQPQHF.

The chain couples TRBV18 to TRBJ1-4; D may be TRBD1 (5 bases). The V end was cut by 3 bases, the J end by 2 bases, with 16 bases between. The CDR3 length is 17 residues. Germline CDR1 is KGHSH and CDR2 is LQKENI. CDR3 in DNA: TGTGCCAGCTCACCGGCCGGGGGAGCCGGCACTAATGAAAAACTGTTTTTT. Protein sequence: CASSPAGGAGTNEKLFF.

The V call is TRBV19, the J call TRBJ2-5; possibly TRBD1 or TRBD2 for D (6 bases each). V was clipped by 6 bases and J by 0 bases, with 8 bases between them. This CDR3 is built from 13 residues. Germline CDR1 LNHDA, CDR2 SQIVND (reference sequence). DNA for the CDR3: TGTGCCAGTAGAGGGGGGTACCAAGAGACCCAGTACTTC. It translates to CASRGGYQETQYF. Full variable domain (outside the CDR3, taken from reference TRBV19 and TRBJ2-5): DGGITQSPKYLFRKEGQNVTLSCEQNLNHDAMYWYRQDPGQGLRLIYYSQIVNDFQKGDIAEGYSVSREKKESFPLTVTSAQKNPTAFYLCASRGGYQETQYFGPGTRLLVL.

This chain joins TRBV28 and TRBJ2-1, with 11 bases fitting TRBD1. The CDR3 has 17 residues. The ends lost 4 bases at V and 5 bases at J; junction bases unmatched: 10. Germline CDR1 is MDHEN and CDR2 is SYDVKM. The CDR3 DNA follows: TGTGCCAGCAGTTCCTTTTTCGGGACAGGGGGGGACAATGAGCAGTTCTTC. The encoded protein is CASSSFFGTGGDNEQFF.

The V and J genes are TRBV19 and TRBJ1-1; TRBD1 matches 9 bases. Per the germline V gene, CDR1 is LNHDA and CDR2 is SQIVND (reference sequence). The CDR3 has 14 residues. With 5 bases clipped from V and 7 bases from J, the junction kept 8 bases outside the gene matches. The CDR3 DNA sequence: TGTGCCAGTAGTTTCTGGACAGGGGATGATGAAGCTTTCTTT. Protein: CASSFWTGDDEAFF.

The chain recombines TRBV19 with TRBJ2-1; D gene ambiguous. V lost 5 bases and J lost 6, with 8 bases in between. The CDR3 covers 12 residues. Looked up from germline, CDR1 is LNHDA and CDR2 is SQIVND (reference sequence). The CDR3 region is CASSHNTNEQFF. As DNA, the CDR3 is TGTGCCAGTAGTCATAATACCAATGAGCAGTTCTTC.